These 19 T cell receptor beta chains share one sample of origin, sequenced in a study of vaccination and CD4 T cells after COVID-19 (dated by TCRdb to between 2021 and 2024). Library preparation used PCR. Sequenced on an Illumina iSeq 100. At the Johns Hopkins FTIC core, DNA from the cultured CD4+ T cells underwent TCR sequencing with the Oncomine TCR Beta short-read assay. TCRdb reran the public reads through fastp at Q25 and MiXCR, keeping productive beta chains. Under each unique CDR3 protein, matching rows form one entry showing the most common genes and DNA. Counted in this sample were around 17,000 distinct CDR3 sequences; roughly 61% of them appeared once. The top ten clonotypes cover about 10% of the sample. The meaning of the sample's treatment or condition label: roughly 10-day PBMC culture with coronavirus spike peptide pools or control peptides (ViraFEST assay). Their recognized antigens are unknown.

The material sequenced was CD4+ T cells from blood, cultured in vitro. The receptors originated from a human donor who had recovered from COVID-19.

This CDR3 is CAISESYSSGYNSPLHF. Here the CDR3 DNA reads TGTGCCATCAGTGAGTCATACTCGAGCGGTTACAATTCACCCCTCCACTTT. J is TRBJ1-6 and V is TRBV10-3; D is unresolved. CDR3 length: 17 amino acids. V lost 0 bases and J lost 7, with 16 bases in between. Germline V gene data show CDR1 as ENHRY and CDR2 as SYGVKD.

V usage is TRBV19 and J usage is TRBJ1-5; TRBD1 matches 10 bases. CDR1 is LNHDA and CDR2 is SQIVND in the germline V gene (reference sequence). V was pared by 4 bases and J by 2 bases, with 8 bases of the junction left unmatched. The CDR3 has 17 amino acids. The CDR3 DNA sequence: TGTGCCAGTAGTAGTTCCCCGACAGGGGGCGGCAATCAGCCCCAGCATTTT. It encodes CASSSSPTGGGNQPQHF.

V is TRBV7-9 and J is TRBJ2-4, with D maybe TRBD1 (5 bases). Germline CDR1 and CDR2: SEHNR and FQNEAQ (reference sequence). Trimming pared 1 base from V and 7 bases from J, leaving 8 bases between. The CDR3 contains 13 residues. CDR3 sequence: CASSLGGLNIQYF. In nucleotides, the CDR3 is TGTGCCAGCAGCTTAGGGGGCTTGAACATTCAGTACTTC.

The chain combines TRBV7-9 with TRBJ2-6; TRBD1 matches at 7 bases. Germline CDR1 reads SEHNR; CDR2 reads FQNEAQ (reference sequence). J lost 1 base, V lost 1 base, and 7 bases had no gene match. CDR3 size: 18 residues. The CDR3 is CASSLDRGWRSGANVLTF. The CDR3 DNA follows: TGTGCCAGCAGCTTAGACAGGGGCTGGCGATCTGGGGCCAACGTCCTGACTTTC.

In this sample, this clonotype turned up a few times. This chain joins TRBV27 and TRBJ2-5; D gene ambiguous. The CDR3 loop spans 15 amino acids. Germline V gene lookup returns CDR1 MNHEY and CDR2 SMNVEV (reference sequence). The V gene lost 3 bases and the J gene lost 5 bases, with 16 bases spanning the gap. Here the CDR3 reads CASSFFPQSWETQYF. The CDR3 DNA follows: TGTGCCAGCAGTTTTTTTCCCCAGAGCTGGGAGACCCAGTACTTC.

V and J are TRBV10-1 and TRBJ2-7; 10 nucleotides align to TRBD2. CDR1 is WNHNN, CDR2 SYGVQD, per germline (reference sequence). The J segment lost 4 bases and the V segment lost 5 bases, leaving 2 bases of the junction unmatched. The CDR3 has 13 residues. The CDR3 region is CASSKTSGYEQYF. The CDR3 bases are TGCGCCAGCAGTAAGACTAGCGGGTACGAGCAGTACTTC.

CDR3 sequence: CSASSTGGKGSPLHF. CDR3 nucleotides: TGCAGTGCCAGTTCCACAGGGGGCAAAGGATCACCCCTCCACTTT. The genes are TRBV20-1 and TRBJ1-6; TRBD1 matches 9 bases. CDR3 size: 15 residues. J gave up 10 bases and V 6 bases, and 13 bases lay outside the gene matches. Germline CDR1 is DFQATT and CDR2 is SNEGSKA (reference sequence).

This clonotype showed up just a few times. The junction shows a germline mismatch at one end, possibly a read error. The chain combines TRBV10-3 with TRBJ2-3; D remains unclear. Germline loops: CDR1 ENHRY, CDR2 SYGVKD. This CDR3 contains 12 residues. Here the CDR3 DNA reads TGTGCCAGCAGTGGGTGGGCAGATACGCAGTATTTT. It is translated as CASSGWADTQYF.

This rearrangement joins TRBV7-8 to TRBJ1-2; TRBD1 matches at 8 bases. This CDR3 comprises 14 residues. Per the germline V gene, CDR1 is SGHVS and CDR2 is FQNEAQ. V shed 1 base, J shed 6 bases, and the junction held 4 bases outside the gene matches. The DNA of the CDR3 is TGTGCCAGCAGCTTAGGACGGACAGGGAATGGCTACACCTTC. Translated, it gives CASSLGRTGNGYTF.

This sequence joins TRBV9 and TRBJ2-1; no clear D gene. The CDR3 loop spans 13 amino acids. Trimming removed 4 bases from V and 9 bases from J, with 14 bases in between. Per the germline V gene, CDR1 is SGDLS and CDR2 is YYNGEE. The CDR3 is CASSSRTTGEQFF. In nucleotides, the CDR3 is TGTGCCAGCAGCTCCCGAACTACGGGTGAGCAGTTCTTC.

J is TRBJ2-7 and V is TRBV3-1; D is uncertain. Germline V CDR1 and CDR2: LGHDT, YNNKEL (reference sequence). The CDR3 has 15 amino acids. V was pared by 3 bases and J by 0 bases, with 12 bases between. DNA for the CDR3: TGTGCCAGCAGCCAGGCCCCCATGAGCTCCTACGAGCAGTACTTC. It is translated as CASSQAPMSSYEQYF.

The chain employs TRBV12-3 or TRBV12-4 and TRBJ1-2; D not certain. The length of the CDR3 is 14 residues. Trimming took off 6 bases at V and 6 bases at J, with 17 bases between the two ends. The chain's CDR3 is CASSPRTQGHGYTF. The CDR3 DNA sequence: TGTGCCAGCAGCCCTCGGACTCAAGGCCATGGCTACACCTTC.

The V and J genes are TRBV6-2 or TRBV6-3 and TRBJ2-1; D remains unclear. Germline CDR1 reads MNHEY; CDR2 reads SVGEGT. The germline V and J ends were trimmed by 2 bases and 7 bases, with 3 bases remaining between them. The CDR3 contains 11 residues. The CDR3 nucleotides read TGTGCCAGCAGTTACAGGAATGAGCAGTTCTTC. Protein: CASSYRNEQFF.

The chain carries TRBV5-1 and TRBJ2-2, with a tentative D call TRBD1 (7 bases). The CDR3 has 16 residues. Germline V CDR1 and CDR2: SGHRS, YFSETQ. Trimming pared 7 bases from V and 3 bases from J, leaving 19 bases between. CDR3 sequence (DNA): TGCGCCAGCGGGAAGCGGAGGGACAGCTACACCGGGGAGCTGTTTTTT. Its protein is CASGKRRDSYTGELFF.

The chain links TRBV11-3 to TRBJ1-6; a weak D match, TRBD1 (6 bases). The CDR3 length is 14 residues. V was trimmed by 8 bases and J by 6 bases, leaving 14 bases between them. Per germline, CDR1 SGHNT and CDR2 YENEEA. The CDR3 DNA reads as TGTGCCAGCGCACGTGTGGGGGCTAATTCACCCCTCCACTTT. It specifies CASARVGANSPLHF.

V gene TRBV6-2 or TRBV6-3 combines with J gene TRBJ1-1; 9 bases map to TRBD1. The length of the CDR3 is 14 residues. V lost 6 bases, J lost 6 bases, and 8 bases stayed unmatched. The germline V gene has CDR1 MNHEY and CDR2 SVGEGT. CDR3 sequence (DNA): TGTGCCAGCAGACAGGGGGCGCGAATACCTGAAGCTTTCTTT. As protein: CASRQGARIPEAFF.

The V call is TRBV7-8, the J call TRBJ2-3; 7 bases agree with TRBD2. The germline gives CDR1 SGHVS, CDR2 FQNEAQ. This CDR3 has 13 amino acids. V lost 5 bases to trimming and J lost 5 bases; unmatched junction nucleotides: 4. The CDR3 DNA follows: TGTGCCAGCAGCGATGGGAGGGGAGATACGCAGTATTTT. Protein sequence: CASSDGRGDTQYF.

The chain is built from TRBV6-1 and TRBJ1-3; D may be TRBD1 (6 bases). Per germline, CDR1 MNHNS and CDR2 SASEGT. Trimming cost V 5 bases and J 2 bases, with 13 bases left between them. The CDR3 has 15 residues. The CDR3 region is CASSRDRFTGNTIYF. As DNA, the CDR3 is TGTGCCAGCAGTCGCGACAGGTTTACTGGAAACACCATATATTTT.

The chain uses TRBV2 and TRBJ1-5, with D perhaps matching TRBD1 (6 bases). The CDR3 is made up of 14 amino acids. CDR1 is SNHLY and CDR2 is FYNNEI in the germline V gene. Trimming shortened V by 6 bases and J by 4 bases, and 13 bases separated the two germline ends. This chain's CDR3 is CASRGGTVNQPQHF. The CDR3 nucleotides read TGTGCCAGCAGAGGGGGAACAGTTAATCAGCCCCAGCATTTT.